The 17 T cell receptor beta chains given below trace back to one sample, sequenced in a study of control samples from healthy donors and cancer patients. Here immunoSEQ multiplex PCR was the method, and the copy in TCRdb shows in-frame clones only, minus some. The profile covers about 75,000 clones, with less than 95% appearing a single time and around 6.5% taken by the ten largest. Sequencing was performed on blood. The receptors stem from a woman aged 40 to 50 in good health.

The chain carries TRBV24-1 and TRBJ1-5; no clear D. Germline V gives CDR1 KGHDR, CDR2 SFDVKD. The CDR3 is 16 amino acids. Trimming shortened V by 2 bases and J by 4 bases, and 14 bases separated the two germline ends. The CDR3 coding sequence is TGTGCCACCAGTGATTCCCTAGAGGGTGGTAATCAGCCCCAGCATTTT. It codes for CATSDSLEGGNQPQHF.

The chain recombines TRBV11-1 with TRBJ1-1; possible D gene TRBD1, 5 bases. With 5 bases removed from V and 0 bases from J, the gap between germline ends came to 10 bases. The CDR3 length is 14 residues. Per germline, CDR1 SGHAT and CDR2 FQDESV (reference sequence). In DNA form, the CDR3 reads TGTGCCAGCAGCCTGGGACGGATGAACACTGAAGCTTTCTTT. Residues: CASSLGRMNTEAFF. The full variable domain, rest sourced from reference TRBV11-1 and TRBJ1-1, is EAEVAQSPRYKITEKSQAVAFWCDPISGHATLYWYRQILGQGPELLVQFQDESVVDDSQLPKDRFSAERLKGVDSTLKIQPAELGDSAMYLCASSLGRMNTEAFFGQGTRLTVV.

This sequence joins TRBV3-1 (or the pseudogene TRBV3-2) and TRBJ2-1; TRBD2 matches at 10 bases. The CDR3 spans 16 residues. Trimming took 4 bases from V and 1 from J; bases not matched to a gene: 4. Germline CDR1 LGHDT, CDR2 YNNKEL (reference sequence). CDR3 DNA: TGTGCCAGCAGCCTCCTTAGCGGGGGGTCCTACAATGAGCAGTTCTTC. Amino acid sequence: CASSLLSGGSYNEQFF.

This clone was counted between two and nine times. The CDR3 spells CASSPRQGANYGYTF. CDR3 bases: TGTGCCAGCAGCCCCCGACAGGGGGCTAACTATGGCTACACCTTC. The rearrangement uses TRBV7-2 and TRBJ1-2; 9 bases are shared with TRBD1. This CDR3 is 15 amino acids long. Per germline, CDR1 SGHTA and CDR2 FQGNSA. V shed 5 bases, J shed 0 bases, and the junction held 4 bases outside the gene matches.

This clone is a singleton in its sample. Different DNA sequences within this sample yield the same CDR3. The rearrangement joins TRBV10-2 to TRBJ1-2; TRBD1 aligns across 11 bases. The trim removed 6 bases at V and 4 bases at J, leaving 7 bases unmatched. The CDR3 contains 15 residues. Germline V gene lookup returns CDR1 WSHSY and CDR2 SAAADI. The CDR3 spells CASSEGQGAGYGYTF. The CDR3 DNA reads as TGCGCCAGCAGCGAAGGACAGGGGGCGGGCTATGGCTACACCTTC.

V gene TRBV11-2 combines with J gene TRBJ1-1; D remains ambiguous. CDR3 length: 15 residues. CDR1 is SGHAT, CDR2 FQNNGV, per germline. V was shortened by 0 bases and J by 0 bases, with 8 bases between the two germline ends. The CDR3 nucleotides are TGTGCCAGCAGCTTAGAATTAGTCCTGAACACTGAAGCTTTCTTT. It yields the protein CASSLELVLNTEAFF.

DNA for the CDR3: TGTGCCAGCAGCTCACGGACAGTTCCTGGCTACACCTTC. It is translated as CASSSRTVPGYTF. The chain uses TRBV7-9 and TRBJ1-2, with D tentatively TRBD1 (6 bases). CDR3 length: 13 amino acids. The germline V gene has CDR1 SEHNR and CDR2 FQNEAQ (reference sequence). The V end was cut by 4 bases, the J end by 7 bases, with 13 bases between.

The chain employs TRBV4-1 and TRBJ1-1; 7 bases are shared with TRBD1. This CDR3 contains 13 residues. Germline V lookup: CDR1 MGHRA, CDR2 YSYEKL. V gave up 3 bases and J gave up 3 bases; unmatched junction bases: 1. CDR3 nucleotide sequence: TGCGCCAGCAGCCACACAGGGGACACTGAAGCTTTCTTT. Protein sequence: CASSHTGDTEAFF.

V gene TRBV7-9 combines with J gene TRBJ1-2, with D unclear. Germline values: CDR1 SEHNR, CDR2 FQNEAQ (reference sequence). The CDR3 has 14 residues. Trimming left V 2 bases short and J 6 bases short, with 13 bases between. The DNA of the CDR3 is TGTGCCAGCAGCTTAAGTAGGGAGGCCCATGGCTACACCTTC. Its protein product is CASSLSREAHGYTF.

The CDR3 DNA reads TGTGCCAGCAGTGAAGCGCAGGTAGATACGCAGTATTTT. Residues: CASSEAQVDTQYF. The genes are TRBV2 and TRBJ2-3; no clear D gene. The V end lost 0 bases, the J end lost 5 bases, and 6 bases lay between the germline ends. The CDR3 is 13 amino acids. The V gene's germline CDR1 is SNHLY and CDR2 FYNNEI.

CDR3 nucleotides: TGCGCCAGCCAGGCGTTTGCGACTAGCTCTAAGCTGTTTTTT. It is translated as CASQAFATSSKLFF. The chain is built from TRBV10-1 and TRBJ2-2; TRBD2 agrees at 7 bases. The germline gives CDR1 WNHNN, CDR2 SYGVQD (reference sequence). The CDR3 contains 14 residues. V dropped 8 bases and J dropped 12; count of bases not matched to a gene: 15.

This clone has only one observation. CDR3 sequence: CASSPNTGGERTEAFF. The DNA of the CDR3 is TGCGCCAGCAGCCCGAATACAGGAGGGGAGAGAACTGAAGCTTTCTTT. This chain links TRBV4-3 with TRBJ1-1, with D maybe TRBD1 (5 bases). CDR3 length equals 16 residues. Germline V gene data show CDR1 as LGHNA and CDR2 as YSLEER. V lost 4 bases to trimming and J lost 5 bases, with 20 bases between them.

This sequence joins TRBV9 and TRBJ1-3, with 10 bases lining up with TRBD1. This CDR3 is built from 15 residues. From germline, CDR1 is SGDLS and CDR2 YYNGEE. V shed 5 bases and J 2 bases; nucleotides not matched to a gene: 4. The DNA of the CDR3 is TGTGCCAGCAGGAAGACAGGGGGCCCTGGAAACACCATATATTTT. The encoded protein is CASRKTGGPGNTIYF.

The chain couples TRBV7-2 to TRBJ2-2; no clear D. V lost 10 bases, J lost 0 bases, and 12 bases lay in between. The V gene's germline CDR1 is SGHTA and CDR2 FQGNSA. The CDR3 has 14 amino acids. CDR3 sequence reads: CATKWAANTGELFF. Here the CDR3 DNA reads TGTGCCACAAAGTGGGCAGCGAACACCGGGGAGCTGTTTTTT.

V usage is TRBV28 and J usage is TRBJ1-4; 8 nucleotides align to TRBD1. CDR1 and CDR2 from the germline V gene are MDHEN and SYDVKM. The CDR3 totals 15 residues. J gave up 7 bases and V 5 bases, and 9 bases lay outside the gene matches. CDR3: CASSEFAGGGEKLFF. CDR3 nucleotides: TGTGCCAGCAGTGAGTTTGCAGGGGGCGGTGAAAAACTGTTTTTT.

The chain joins TRBV5-6 to TRBJ1-2, with D hard to call. Trimming cost V 3 bases and J 8 bases, with 8 bases left between them. Looked up from germline, CDR1 is SGHDT and CDR2 is YYEEEE. The CDR3 sequence is 11 residues long. This CDR3 is CASSSVGGYTF. CDR3 DNA: TGTGCCAGCAGCTCCGTGGGGGGCTACACCTTC.

In this sample, this clone turned up a few times. The gene calls are TRBV10-1 and TRBJ2-5; 7 bases line up with TRBD2. Germline V gene sequence: CDR1 WNHNN, CDR2 SYGVQD (reference sequence). This CDR3 is built from 15 residues. The V gene end was trimmed by 0 bases and the J gene end by 3 bases; junction bases not matched to a gene: 4. CDR3 loop: CASSESQAGEETQYF. CDR3 bases: TGCGCCAGCAGTGAGTCTCAGGCGGGAGAAGAGACCCAGTACTTC.